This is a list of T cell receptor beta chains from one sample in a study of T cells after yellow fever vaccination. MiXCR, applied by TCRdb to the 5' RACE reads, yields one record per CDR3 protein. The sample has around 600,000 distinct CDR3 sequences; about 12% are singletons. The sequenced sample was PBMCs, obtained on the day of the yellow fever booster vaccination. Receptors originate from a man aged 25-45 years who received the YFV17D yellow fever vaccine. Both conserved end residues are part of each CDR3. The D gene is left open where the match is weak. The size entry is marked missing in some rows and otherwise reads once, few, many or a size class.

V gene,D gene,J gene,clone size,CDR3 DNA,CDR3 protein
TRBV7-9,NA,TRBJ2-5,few,TGTGCCAGCAGCTCCTTCGTGGGTCGAGAGACCCAGTACTTC,CASSSFVGRETQYF
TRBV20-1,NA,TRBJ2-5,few,TGCAGTGCTAGAGATCTAGCCAGGGGTCAAGAGACCCAGTACTTC,CSARDLARGQETQYF
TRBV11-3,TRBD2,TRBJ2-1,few,TGTGCCAGCAGCTTAGATTCCAGCGGGGCCTACAATGAGCAGTTCTTC,CASSLDSSGAYNEQFF
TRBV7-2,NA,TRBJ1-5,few,TGTGCCAGCAGCTTCGGACGGGGGGAGGATCAGCCCCAGCATTTT,CASSFGRGEDQPQHF
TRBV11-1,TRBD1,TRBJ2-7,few,TGTGCCAGCAGCTTAGCTCCGAGGTTCGCGGGACAGGGGAAAAATCGCTACGAGCAGTACTTC,CASSLAPRFAGQGKNRYEQYF
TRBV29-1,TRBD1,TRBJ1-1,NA,TGCAGCGCCGTGACAGGGAGCGGGGACACTGAAGCTTTCTTT,CSAVTGSGDTEAFF
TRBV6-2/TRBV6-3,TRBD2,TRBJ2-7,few,TGTGCCAGCAGTTACTCAAGCGGGAGGGCGCGGGAGCAGTACTTC,CASSYSSGRAREQYF
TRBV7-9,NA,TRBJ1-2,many,TGTGCCAGCAGCTTAGGGTTGGATGGCTACACCTTC,CASSLGLDGYTF
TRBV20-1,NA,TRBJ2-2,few,TGCAGTGCTAGAGGCGTCGGGGTAAACACCGGGGAGCTGTTTTTT,CSARGVGVNTGELFF
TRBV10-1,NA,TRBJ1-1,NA,TGCGCCAGCAGTGGGGGGAATTTAGGGTCGAACACTGAAGCTTTCTTT,CASSGGNLGSNTEAFF
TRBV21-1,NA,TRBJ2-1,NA,TGTGCCAGCAGCATCGGACACCCCCCATGGTGGGAGCAGTTCTTC,CASSIGHPPWWEQFF
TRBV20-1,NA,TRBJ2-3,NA,TGCAGTGCTAGTCGGTCGGGAGCTGTAGATACGCAGTATTTT,CSASRSGAVDTQYF
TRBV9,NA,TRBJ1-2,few,TGTGCCAGCAGCGTAGGAGGAGAACTCCCTTTCCTTAACTATGGCTACACCTTC,CASSVGGELPFLNYGYTF
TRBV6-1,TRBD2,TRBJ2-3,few,TGTGCCAGCAGCCTGAGCTTAGCGGGAGGGGTAGATACGCAGTATTTT,CASSLSLAGGVDTQYF
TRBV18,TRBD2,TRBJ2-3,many,TGTGCCAGCTCACCACCGATGCCGGGGAGGGCAGCTGCAGATACGCAGTATTTT,CASSPPMPGRAAADTQYF
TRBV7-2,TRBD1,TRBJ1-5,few,TGTGCCAGCAGTTTACAGGGGGGACCCCAGCATTTT,CASSLQGGPQHF
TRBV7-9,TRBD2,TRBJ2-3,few,TGTGCCAGCAGCTTATATACTAGCGGGAGTAGCACAGATACGCAGTATTTT,CASSLYTSGSSTDTQYF
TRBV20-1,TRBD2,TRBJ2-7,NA,TGCAGTGCTAGATCCGGGGTGGGGGGGTACTACGAGCAGTACTTC,CSARSGVGGYYEQYF
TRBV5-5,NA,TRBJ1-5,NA,TGTGCCAGCAGCTTGGACGTAGGCGGAAATCAGCCCCAGCATTTT,CASSLDVGGNQPQHF
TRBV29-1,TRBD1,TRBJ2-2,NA,TGCAGCGTTGGAGGCAGGGGGTTCGGGGAGCTGTTTTTT,CSVGGRGFGELFF
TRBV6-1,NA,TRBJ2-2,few,TGTGCCAGCAGGCCAGGGTTGAACACCGGGGAGCTGTTTTTT,CASRPGLNTGELFF
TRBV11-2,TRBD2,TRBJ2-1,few,TGTGCCAGCAGCACCCGGGGTCGACTAGCGGGAGCAAGCTCCTACAATGAGCAGTTCTTC,CASSTRGRLAGASSYNEQFF
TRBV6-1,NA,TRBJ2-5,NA,TGTGCCAGCAGTGAGCCGGAGGGGGGAGAGACCCAGTACTTC,CASSEPEGGETQYF
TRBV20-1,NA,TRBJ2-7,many,TGCAGTGCTCCCGAGGGAACCCTGGATGAGCAGTACTTC,CSAPEGTLDEQYF
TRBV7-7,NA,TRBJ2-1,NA,TGTGCCAGCAGCTTATCCCCCATCGCTGGGGAGCAGTTCTTC,CASSLSPIAGEQFF
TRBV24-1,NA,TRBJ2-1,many,TGTGCCACCAGTCCGGGTGAGCGGAGCTCCTACAATGAGCAGTTCTTC,CATSPGERSSYNEQFF
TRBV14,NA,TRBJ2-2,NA,TGTGCCAGCAGCCAATCTCGGGGCACCGGGGAGCTGTTTTTT,CASSQSRGTGELFF
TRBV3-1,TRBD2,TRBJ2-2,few,TGTGCCAGCAGCCCAATGTTTCCGGGACTAGCTCCCGGGGAGCTGTTTTTT,CASSPMFPGLAPGELFF
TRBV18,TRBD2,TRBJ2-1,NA,TGTGCCAGCTCACGGGTGGCTAGCGGGGGTGCCTACAATGAGCAGCTCTTC,CASSRVASGGAYNEQLF
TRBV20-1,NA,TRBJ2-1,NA,TGCAGTGCTAAGAACCCCGGGGGCCGGAATGAGCAGTTCTTC,CSAKNPGGRNEQFF
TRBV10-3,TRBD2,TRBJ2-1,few,TGTGCCATCAGCTCATGGACTAGCGGGACTAGATTTGGAAATGAGCAGTTCTTC,CAISSWTSGTRFGNEQFF
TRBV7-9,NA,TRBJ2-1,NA,TGTGCCGGTGGAGGGGTGCGTTGGGACAATGAGCAGTTCTTC,CAGGGVRWDNEQFF
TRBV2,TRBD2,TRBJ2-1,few,TGTGCCAGCAGTCCTGTTAGCGGGAGCGTCTATGAGCAGTTCTTC,CASSPVSGSVYEQFF
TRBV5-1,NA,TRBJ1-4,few,TGCGCCAGCAGCCCGGGTGGCAGCGGAAATGAAAAACTGTTTTTT,CASSPGGSGNEKLFF
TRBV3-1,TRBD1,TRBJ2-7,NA,TGTGCCAGCAGCCAAGTGAGGGGGCCCCAGCAGTACTTC,CASSQVRGPQQYF
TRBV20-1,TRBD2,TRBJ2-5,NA,TGCTGCGCTCCTAGCGGGGGTGTCGCGCGCGGAGAGACCCAGTACTTC,CCAPSGGVARGETQYF
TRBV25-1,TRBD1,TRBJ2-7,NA,TGTGCCAGCAGCGACAGGGGTCCCCCCTACGAGCAGTACTTC,CASSDRGPPYEQYF
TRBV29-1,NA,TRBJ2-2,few,TGCAGCGTTGGCGTCAGGGTGGGCGCCGGGGAGCTGTTTTTT,CSVGVRVGAGELFF
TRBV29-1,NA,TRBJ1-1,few,TGCAGCGTAGCAAGGGCCGCTGAAGCTTTCTTT,CSVARAAEAFF
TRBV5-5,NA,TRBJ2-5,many,TGTGCCAGCAGCCCGGGAGACTACCAAGAGACCCAGTACTTC,CASSPGDYQETQYF
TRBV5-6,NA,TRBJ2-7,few,TGTGCCAGCAGCTTGAATGTGGGACCCGAGCAGTACTTC,CASSLNVGPEQYF
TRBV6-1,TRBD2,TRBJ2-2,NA,TGTGCCAGCACCCCTATGGTAGCGGGAGTGTCCGGGGAGCTGTTTTTT,CASTPMVAGVSGELFF
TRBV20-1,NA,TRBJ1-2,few,TGCAGTGCTAAGAGGCCCGACAGGACGGAAGAGGGCTACACCTTC,CSAKRPDRTEEGYTF
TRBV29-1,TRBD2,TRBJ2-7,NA,TGCAGCGCTGAAAGCGGGGTATCCTACGAGCAGTACTTC,CSAESGVSYEQYF
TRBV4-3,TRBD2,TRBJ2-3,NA,TGCGCCAGCAGCCAAGCCCATCTAGCGGGAGGGTCCGATACGCAGTATTTT,CASSQAHLAGGSDTQYF
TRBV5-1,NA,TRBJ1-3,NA,TGCGCCAGCAGCTTGGAGGCCAGGGCGGACACCATATATTTT,CASSLEARADTIYF
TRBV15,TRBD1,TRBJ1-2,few,TGTGCCACCAGCAGAGATCGACAGGGCTATGGCTACACCTTC,CATSRDRQGYGYTF
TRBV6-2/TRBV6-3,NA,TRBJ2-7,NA,TGTGCCAGCAGTACGGACACCTACGAGCAGTACTTC,CASSTDTYEQYF
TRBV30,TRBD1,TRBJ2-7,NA,TGTGCCTGGAGTGTAGGGACAGGGGGCTCCTACGAGCAGTACTTC,CAWSVGTGGSYEQYF
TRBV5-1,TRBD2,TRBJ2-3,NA,TGCGCCAGCAGCTCAATCCGACTAGCTGTAACAGATACGCAGTATTTT,CASSSIRLAVTDTQYF
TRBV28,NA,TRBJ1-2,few,TGTGCCAGCATCAAGGCGGGGATCCTCGGCTATGGCTACACCTTC,CASIKAGILGYGYTF
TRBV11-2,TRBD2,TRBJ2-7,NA,TGTGCCAGCAGCTTAGCTCTAGCGGGAAGTTACGAGCAGTACTTC,CASSLALAGSYEQYF
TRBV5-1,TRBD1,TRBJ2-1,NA,TGCGCCAGCAGCACTACCGACAGGGGGCCCTACAATGAGCAGTTCTTC,CASSTTDRGPYNEQFF
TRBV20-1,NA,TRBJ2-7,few,TGCAGTGCTAGAGCCTCCGGGGCCGAGCAGTACTTC,CSARASGAEQYF
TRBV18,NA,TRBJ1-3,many,TGTGCCAGCTCACCACCGAGTGGAAACACCATATATTTT,CASSPPSGNTIYF